This is a list of T cell receptor beta chains from one sample in a study of tumor-infiltrating lymphocytes in primary liver carcinoma. In TCRdb, the multiplex PCR reads were re-called with MiXCR into one record per CDR3 protein. This table has more than 70,000 distinct CDR3 sequences, around 70% appearing once. Specimen: liver tumor tissue from sampling region 1. Source of these receptors: a man aged 40-50 years with primary liver carcinoma and hepatitis B virus infection. Each CDR3 is given with its conserved first and last residue. D genes are given only for firm matches. The size of a clone is reported for some rows only, either as once, few or many, or as a class for expanded clones.

many,TRBD2,TRBV7-9,TRBJ2-7,TGTGCCAGCAGCCCTAGCTCAGGGCGGGAGTCGGGGGAGCAGTACTTC,CASSPSSGRESGEQYF
many,NA,TRBV5-1,TRBJ2-7,TGCGCCAGCAGCTTGGGGCCGGGATCCTACGAGCAGTACTTC,CASSLGPGSYEQYF
NA,NA,TRBV6-1,TRBJ2-7,TGTCCCAGCAGTGCTACGGGCGGCTGGCGCCTGACCTCCTACGGGCAGTACTTC,CPSSATGGWRLTSYGQYF
few,TRBD2,TRBV20-1,TRBJ2-1,TGCAGTGCTGGGGATGGGACTAACTACAATGAGCAGTTCTTC,CSAGDGTNYNEQFF
medium-sized,NA,TRBV11-2,TRBJ2-2,TGTGCCAGCAGCTTAGAGTTTATCGGGGAGCTGTTTTTT,CASSLEFIGELFF
few,TRBD1,TRBV10-3,TRBJ2-7,TGTGTCATCAGTGATACCGGGACAGGGGGCAAATACGAGCAATACTTC,CVISDTGTGGKYEQYF
NA,TRBD2,TRBV12-3/TRBV12-4,TRBJ2-5,TGTACCAACAGTTCGGGGACTAGCGCTTTCTTC,CTNSSGTSAFF
NA,TRBD2,TRBV10-1,TRBJ2-3,TGCACTGGCAGTGATGGGGGACTAGCGGAGGAGGACGATACGCAGTATTTT,CTGSDGGLAEEDDTQYF
many,TRBD2,TRBV5-1,TRBJ2-2,TGCGCCAGCAGCCCCAGGCGGTTTAGCGGGGGTGAAACCGGGGAGCTGTTTTTT,CASSPRRFSGGETGELFF
NA,NA,TRBV4-1,TRBJ2-5,TGCGTCAGCAGCCAAGGTAGAGCCGGCCAAGAGACCCAGTACTTC,CVSSQGRAGQETQYF
NA,TRBD2,TRBV24-1,TRBJ2-2,TGTGCCACCAGTGACCTAAGCGGGAGGGGAACCGGGGAGCTGTTTTTT,CATSDLSGRGTGELFF
NA,NA,TRBV11-2,TRBJ2-1,TGTGCCAGCAGCCTCTCCTACCGGGGTCCTGTGAAACAGGTTCGCTCCAACAATAAGCAGTTCTTT,CASSLSYRGPVKQVRSNNKQFF
NA,NA,TRBV7-9,TRBJ1-6,TGTGCCGGCAGTTTACCCGGGGAGTCACCCCTCCACTTT,CAGSLPGESPLHF
NA,NA,TRBV7-9,TRBJ2-7,TGTGCCAGTAGCTTAGAAGTAGGAGAGCGGTACTTC,CASSLEVGERYF
NA,TRBD2,TRBV4-1,TRBJ2-2,TGCGCCAGCAGTCTAGCGGGAGATGTTACCGGAGTGCTGTTTTTT,CASSLAGDVTGVLFF
NA,NA,TRBV11-1,TRBJ2-3,TGTGCCAACAGCTTAGGAAGTGGGCGCGTGGATACGCAGTACTTT,CANSLGSGRVDTQYF
NA,TRBD1,TRBV20-1,TRBJ1-2,TGCAGTGCTCCTCCTCAGGGGGCGGGGTATGGCTACACCTTC,CSAPPQGAGYGYTF
NA,NA,TRBV4-1,TRBJ1-5,TGCGCCAGCAGCCAAAACACGAACAGGGTCGGCCAGCCCCAACATTTT,CASSQNTNRVGQPQHF
medium-sized,NA,TRBV11-2,TRBJ2-2,TGTGCCAGCAGCTTGACGACTTCGAACACCGGGGAGCTGTTTTTT,CASSLTTSNTGELFF
NA,NA,TRBV28,TRBJ2-4,TGTCCCAGCAGTTTCGCCAGGATGAAGAACATTCAGTACTTC,CPSSFARMKNIQYF
NA,NA,TRBV11-2,TRBJ2-1,TGTGCTAGCAGCCCTGAGTACAATGAGCAGTCCTTC,CASSPEYNEQSF
NA,TRBD1,TRBV7-8,TRBJ1-2,TGTGCCAGCAGCTCATCATCACTCCGGGACAGCTATGGCTACACCTTC,CASSSSSLRDSYGYTF
few,NA,TRBV18,TRBJ1-3,TGTGCCAGCTCACCGGGTAATTCAGGAAACACCATATATTTT,CASSPGNSGNTIYF
NA,NA,TRBV29-1,TRBJ1-1,NA,CSVEVGQGNTEASF
few,NA,TRBV5-1,TRBJ2-2,TGCGCCAGCAGCCTCACGGGAGAGGGCGGGGAGCTGTTTTTT,CASSLTGEGGELFF
NA,TRBD1,TRBV11-3,TRBJ2-5,TGTGCCAGCAGCCCCATGACAGGGAGACAAGAGACCCAGTACTTC,CASSPMTGRQETQYF
NA,NA,TRBV6-5,TRBJ2-2,TGTGCCAGCCGTTTGGGGGCCGGGGAGCTGTTCTTT,CASRLGAGELFF
medium-sized,NA,TRBV29-1,TRBJ1-1,TGCAGCGCAAAGAGGGGGACTAACACTGAAGCTTTCTTT,CSAKRGTNTEAFF
NA,NA,TRBV11-1,TRBJ2-1,TGTGCCAGCAGCAGAATTTGTGGGCAGTTCTTC,CASSRICGQFF
NA,NA,TRBV4-1,TRBJ2-7,TGCGCCAGCAGCCTTCTACCCGACGATCTTGGGCTCGGGCAACACTTC,CASSLLPDDLGLGQHF
few,NA,TRBV14,TRBJ2-2,TGTGCCAGCAGCTCTTCGAACACCGGGGAGCTGTTTTTT,CASSSSNTGELFF
NA,NA,TRBV10-3,TRBJ2-7,TGTGCCATCAGTGAGTCTTACTGGGCGAGCTCCTACGGGCAGTACTTC,CAISESYWASSYGQYF
many,TRBD2,TRBV28,TRBJ2-5,TGTGCCAGCAGTGGGCACGGGACTACCCAAGAGACCCAGTACTTC,CASSGHGTTQETQYF
many,NA,TRBV6-2/TRBV6-3,TRBJ2-7,TGTGCCAGCAAGGGGGTAGCGGACTACGAGCAGTACTTC,CASKGVADYEQYF
NA,NA,TRBV20-1,TRBJ2-1,TGCAGTCTCAAGAAAGACGGCTACAATGAGCAGTTCTTC,CSLKKDGYNEQFF
many,NA,TRBV6-5,TRBJ2-7,TGTGCCAGCAGTTACTCGCGACTATTGGCCTACGAGCAGTACTTC,CASSYSRLLAYEQYF
NA,TRBD2,TRBV11-1,TRBJ2-1,TGTACCAGCAGCCTGAGACTAGCGGGAGAAGTAGACAGTGAGCAGTTCTTC,CTSSLRLAGEVDSEQFF
many,TRBD1,TRBV6-6,TRBJ1-5,TGTGCCAGCAGTTACTCGCCCGGGACAGCTTTCGGGAATCAGCCCCAGCATTTT,CASSYSPGTAFGNQPQHF
few,NA,TRBV28,TRBJ1-2,TGTGCCAGCAGTCCGGCACAGGGCTATGGCTACACCTTC,CASSPAQGYGYTF
once,TRBD2,TRBV29-1,TRBJ2-3,TGCAGTGTTGGGACTAACGGGATGGGCACAGATACGCAGTATTTT,CSVGTNGMGTDTQYF
NA,NA,TRBV6-1,TRBJ1-6,TGTGCTAGCTCTGAACAGAGTATGAATTCACCCCTCCACTTT,CASSEQSMNSPLHF